This T cell receptor beta chain was recorded in a study of blood T cell repertoires in COVID-19. This CDR3 contains 10 residues. With 6 bases clipped from V and 14 bases from J, the junction kept 6 bases outside the gene matches. Germline V gives CDR1 LGHDT, CDR2 YNNKEL (reference sequence). Profiling relied on immunoSEQ multiplex PCR, and the TCRdb table lists in-frame clones only, not all of them. The sample yields a few hundred thousand clones, more than 65% seen once. The chain is built from TRBV3-1 (or the pseudogene TRBV3-2) and TRBJ2-5; 7 nucleotides match TRBD1. This sequence was found in a woman between 40 and 50 years old who had recovered from COVID-19. Sequenced material: peripheral blood. CDR3 residues: CASRRDSLYF. The CDR3 region has the DNA TGTGCCAGCAGGAGGGACAGCCTATACTTC.